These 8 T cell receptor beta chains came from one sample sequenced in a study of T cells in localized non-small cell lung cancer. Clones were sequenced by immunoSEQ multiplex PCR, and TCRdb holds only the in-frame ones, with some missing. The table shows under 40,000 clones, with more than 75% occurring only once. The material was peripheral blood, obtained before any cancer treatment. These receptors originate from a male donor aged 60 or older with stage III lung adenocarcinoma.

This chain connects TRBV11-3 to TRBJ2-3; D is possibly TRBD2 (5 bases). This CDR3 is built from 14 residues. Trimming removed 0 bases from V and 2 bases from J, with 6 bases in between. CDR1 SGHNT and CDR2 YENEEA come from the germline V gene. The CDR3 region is CASSLEGATDTQYF. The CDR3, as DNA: TGTGCCAGCAGCTTAGAGGGAGCCACAGATACGCAGTATTTT.

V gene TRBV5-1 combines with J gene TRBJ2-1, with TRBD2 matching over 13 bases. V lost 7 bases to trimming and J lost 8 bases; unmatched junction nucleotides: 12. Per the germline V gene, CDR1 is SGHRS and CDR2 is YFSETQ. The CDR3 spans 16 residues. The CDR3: CASGPGGTSGVHEQFF. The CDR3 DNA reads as TGCGCCAGCGGCCCCGGAGGGACTAGCGGGGTTCATGAGCAGTTCTTC.

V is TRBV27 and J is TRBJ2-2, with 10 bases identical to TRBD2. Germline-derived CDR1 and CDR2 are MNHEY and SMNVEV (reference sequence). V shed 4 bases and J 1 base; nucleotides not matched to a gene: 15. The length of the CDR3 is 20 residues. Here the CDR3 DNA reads TGTGCCAGCAGTTCCTTGGGTAGCGGGAGGATCGGGGGGAACACCGGGGAGCTGTTTTTT. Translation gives CASSSLGSGRIGGNTGELFF.

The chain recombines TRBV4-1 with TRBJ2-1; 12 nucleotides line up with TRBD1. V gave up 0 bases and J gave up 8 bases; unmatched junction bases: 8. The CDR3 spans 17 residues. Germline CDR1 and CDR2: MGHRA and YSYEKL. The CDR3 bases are TGCGCCAGCAGCCAAGAGCCTCCGGGACAGGGGGCCCATGAGCAGTTCTTC. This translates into CASSQEPPGQGAHEQFF.

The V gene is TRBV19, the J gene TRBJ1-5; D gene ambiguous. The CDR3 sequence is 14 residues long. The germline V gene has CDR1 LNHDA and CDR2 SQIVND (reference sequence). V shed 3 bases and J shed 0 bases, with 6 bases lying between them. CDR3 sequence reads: CASSIGYSNQPQHF. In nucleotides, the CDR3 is TGTGCCAGTAGTATCGGGTATAGCAATCAGCCCCAGCATTTT.

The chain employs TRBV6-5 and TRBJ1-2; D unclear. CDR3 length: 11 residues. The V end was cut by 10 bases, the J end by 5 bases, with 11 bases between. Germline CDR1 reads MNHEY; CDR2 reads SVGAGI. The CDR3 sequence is CATNNGYGYTF. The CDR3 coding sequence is TGTGCCACCAATAACGGATATGGCTACACCTTC.

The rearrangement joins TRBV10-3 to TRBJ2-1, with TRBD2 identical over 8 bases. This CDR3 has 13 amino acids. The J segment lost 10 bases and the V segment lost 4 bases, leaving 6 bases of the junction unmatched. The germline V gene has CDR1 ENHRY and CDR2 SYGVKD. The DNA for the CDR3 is TGTGCCATCAGTGTTACTAGCGGTCCCGAGCAGTTCTTC. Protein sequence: CAISVTSGPEQFF.

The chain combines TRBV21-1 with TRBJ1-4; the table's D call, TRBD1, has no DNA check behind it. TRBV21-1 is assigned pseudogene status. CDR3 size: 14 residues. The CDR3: CASSKYSQGEKLFF. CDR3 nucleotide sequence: TGTGCCAGCAGCAAATACAGCCAAGGAGAAAAACTGTTTTTT.